One sample yielded the 5 T cell receptor beta chains listed below, sequenced in a study of cytomegalovirus exposure and HLA in healthy donors. Primers included in the PCR were 60 Vbeta and 13 Jbeta primers. The assay was immunoSEQ multiplex PCR, and TCRdb's table has in-frame clones only and misses some. The sample contains roughly 180,000 clones, approximately 80% of which appear only once. The sequenced sample consisted of PBMCs. Receptors originate from a man aged 18-30 years in good health and CMV-seronegative.

CDR3 nucleotide sequence: TGCAGCGTTGAAATGGGACTAGCGGGGGATCCCAATGAGCAGTTCTTC. It yields the protein CSVEMGLAGDPNEQFF. This chain connects TRBV29-1 to TRBJ2-1, with 14 bases that match TRBD2. The CDR3 runs 16 residues. With V trimmed by 2 bases and J by 6 bases, 6 bases remained unmatched. Germline V gene sequence: CDR1 SQVTM, CDR2 ANQGSEA.

The chain couples TRBV5-5 to TRBJ1-2; 9 bases line up with TRBD1. Germline CDR1 SGHKS, CDR2 YYEKEE (reference sequence). This CDR3 is 16 amino acids long. Losses at the gene ends were 4 bases for V and 2 bases for J; bases not matched to a gene: 9. CDR3 coding DNA: TGTGCCAGCAGCAACGTACAGGGGGCCCGCAACTATGGCTACACCTTC. This translates into CASSNVQGARNYGYTF.

The chain combines TRBV25-1 with TRBJ1-4; D gene uncertain. Trimming removed 5 bases from V and 0 bases from J, with 10 bases in between. Germline CDR1 is MGHDK and CDR2 is SYGVNS. The CDR3 sequence is 15 residues long. The CDR3 reads CASSNPGATNEKLFF. In DNA form, the CDR3 reads TGTGCCAGCAGTAACCCCGGAGCAACTAATGAAAAACTGTTTTTT.

The CDR3 nucleotides read TGTGCCAGCAGCCCCCCGGGGGGCGCCGGCTATGGCTACACCTTC. This sequence encodes CASSPPGGAGYGYTF. The chain carries TRBV5-4 and TRBJ1-2, with a possible D match to TRBD1 (6 bases). Trimming pared 4 bases from V and 4 bases from J, leaving 17 bases between. Germline assignment: CDR1 SGHNT and CDR2 YYREEE (reference sequence). The CDR3 length is 15 residues. Complete variable domain (other parts from reference TRBV5-4 and TRBJ1-2): ETGVTQSPTHLIKTRGQQVTLRCSSQSGHNTVSWYQQALGQGPQFIFQYYREEENGRGNFPPRFSGLQFPNYSSELNVNALELDDSALYLCASSPPGGAGYGYTFGSGTRLTVV.

Note on this clone: An end of the junction differs from the germline gene, which may be a read error. Other DNA sequences within the sample encode an identical CDR3. The J gene is TRBJ2-2, the V gene TRBV2, with D tentatively TRBD1 (5 bases). CDR1 and CDR2 from the germline V gene are SNHLY and FYNNEI. The length of the CDR3 is 14 residues. This chain's CDR3 is CASSEPGNTGELFF. The CDR3 nucleotides read TGTGCCAGCAGTGAACCAGGGAACACCGGAGAGCTGTTTTTT.